This TCR beta chain was sequenced during a study of radiation and T cells in renal cell carcinoma. Here immunoSEQ multiplex PCR was the method, and the copy in TCRdb shows in-frame clones only, minus some. The repertoire consists of 120,000 or so clones, with about 81% occurring once and the leading ten covering roughly 6.2%. V was clipped by 2 bases and J by 1 base, with 5 bases between them. CDR3 length: 13 residues. The germline CDR1 and CDR2 sequences are SNHLY and FYNNEI. Indicated time point: blood 2 weeks post-SBRT. Treatment specified: 15 Gy SBRT to primary tumor, nephrectomy 4 weeks later. This specimen consisted of blood, obtained from a patient whose treatment included radiotherapy and nephrectomy. The TCR sequence derives from a man aged 50-60 years with renal cell carcinoma. The rearrangement joins TRBV2 to TRBJ1-2; perhaps TRBD1 as D (5 bases). CDR3 in amino acids: CASSEQGNYGYTF. Here the CDR3 DNA reads TGTGCCAGCAGTGAACAGGGTAACTATGGCTACACCTTC.